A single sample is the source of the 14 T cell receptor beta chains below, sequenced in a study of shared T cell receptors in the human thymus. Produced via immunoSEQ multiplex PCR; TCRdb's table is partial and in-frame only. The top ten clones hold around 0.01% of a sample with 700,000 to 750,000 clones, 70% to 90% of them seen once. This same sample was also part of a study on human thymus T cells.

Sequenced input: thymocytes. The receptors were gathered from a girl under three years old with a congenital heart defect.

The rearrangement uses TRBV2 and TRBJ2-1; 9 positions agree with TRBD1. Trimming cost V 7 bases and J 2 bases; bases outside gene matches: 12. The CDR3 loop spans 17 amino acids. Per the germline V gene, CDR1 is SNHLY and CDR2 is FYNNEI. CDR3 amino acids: CASTLPTGGSTYNEQFF. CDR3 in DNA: TGTGCCAGCACCTTACCGACAGGGGGATCAACCTACAATGAGCAGTTCTTC.

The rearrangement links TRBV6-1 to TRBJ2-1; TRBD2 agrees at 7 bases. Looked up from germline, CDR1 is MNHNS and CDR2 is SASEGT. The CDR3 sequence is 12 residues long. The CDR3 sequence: CAGGSSYNEQFF. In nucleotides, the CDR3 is TGTGCGGGGGGGAGCTCCTACAATGAGCAGTTCTTC.

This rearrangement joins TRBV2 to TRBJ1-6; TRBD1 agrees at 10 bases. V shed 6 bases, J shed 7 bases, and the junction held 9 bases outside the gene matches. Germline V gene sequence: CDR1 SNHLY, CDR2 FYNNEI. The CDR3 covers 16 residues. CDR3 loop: CASSQGQGKWNSPLHF. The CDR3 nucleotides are TGTGCCAGCAGCCAGGGACAGGGGAAATGGAATTCACCCCTCCACTTT.

The CDR3 DNA is TGTGCCAGCAGTTCCCGTGCAACTAATGAAAAACTGTTTTTT. Amino acid sequence: CASSSRATNEKLFF. V usage is TRBV6-5 and J usage is TRBJ1-4, with unresolved D. The CDR3 consists of 14 residues. V gave up 4 bases and J gave up 0 bases, with 6 bases separating them. Per the germline V gene, CDR1 is MNHEY and CDR2 is SVGAGI.

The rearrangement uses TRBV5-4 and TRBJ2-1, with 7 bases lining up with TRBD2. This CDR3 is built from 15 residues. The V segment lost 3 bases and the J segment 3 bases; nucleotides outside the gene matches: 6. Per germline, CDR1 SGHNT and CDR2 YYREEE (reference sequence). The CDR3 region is CASSYLSGDYNEQFF. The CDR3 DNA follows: TGTGCCAGCAGCTATTTAAGCGGGGACTACAATGAGCAGTTCTTC.

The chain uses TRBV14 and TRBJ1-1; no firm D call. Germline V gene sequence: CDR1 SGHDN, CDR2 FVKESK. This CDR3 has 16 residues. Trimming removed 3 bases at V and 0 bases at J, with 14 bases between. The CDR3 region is CASSQWGGEMNTEAFF. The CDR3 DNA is TGTGCCAGCAGCCAGTGGGGAGGAGAAATGAACACTGAAGCTTTCTTT.

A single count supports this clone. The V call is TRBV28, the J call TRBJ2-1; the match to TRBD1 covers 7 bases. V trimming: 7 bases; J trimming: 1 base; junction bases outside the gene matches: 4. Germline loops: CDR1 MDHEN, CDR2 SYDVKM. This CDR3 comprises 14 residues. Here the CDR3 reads CASIPDRSYNEQFF. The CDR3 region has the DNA TGTGCCAGCATACCGGACAGGTCCTACAATGAGCAGTTCTTC.

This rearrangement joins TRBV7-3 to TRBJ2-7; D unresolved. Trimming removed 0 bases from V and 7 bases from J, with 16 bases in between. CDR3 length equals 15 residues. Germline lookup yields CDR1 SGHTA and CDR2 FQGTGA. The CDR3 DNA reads TGTGCCAGCAGCTTAACTGGCGGTACCAGCCGAGAGCAGTACTTC. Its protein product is CASSLTGGTSREQYF.

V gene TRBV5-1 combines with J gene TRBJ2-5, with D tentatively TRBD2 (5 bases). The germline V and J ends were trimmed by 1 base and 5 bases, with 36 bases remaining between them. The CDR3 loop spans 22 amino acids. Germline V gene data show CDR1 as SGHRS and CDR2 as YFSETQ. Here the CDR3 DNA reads TGCGCCAGCAGCTTGTTGGGCACTGTAGGAGGATCATTGAGGAAAGGATGTGAGACCCAGTACTTC. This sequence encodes CASSLLGTVGGSLRKGCETQYF. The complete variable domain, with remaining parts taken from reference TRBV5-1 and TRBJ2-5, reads KAGVTQTPRYLIKTRGQQVTLSCSPISGHRSVSWYQQTPGQGLQFLFEYFSETQRNKGNFPGRFSGRQFSNSRSEMNVSTLELGDSALYLCASSLLGTVGGSLRKGCETQYFGPGTRLLVL.

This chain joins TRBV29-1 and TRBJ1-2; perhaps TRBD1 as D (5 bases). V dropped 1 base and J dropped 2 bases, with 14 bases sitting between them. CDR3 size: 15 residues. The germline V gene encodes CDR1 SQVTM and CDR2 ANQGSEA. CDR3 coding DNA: TGCAGCGTTGAAGGTCAGGCCAAGGGGAACTATGGCTACACCTTC. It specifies CSVEGQAKGNYGYTF.

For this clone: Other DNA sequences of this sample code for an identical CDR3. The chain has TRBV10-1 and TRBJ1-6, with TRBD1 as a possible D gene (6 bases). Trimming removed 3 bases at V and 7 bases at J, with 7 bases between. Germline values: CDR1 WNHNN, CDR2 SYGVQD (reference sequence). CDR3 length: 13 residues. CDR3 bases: TGCGCCAGCAGTGATGGGGGCAATTCACCCCTCCACTTT. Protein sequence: CASSDGGNSPLHF.

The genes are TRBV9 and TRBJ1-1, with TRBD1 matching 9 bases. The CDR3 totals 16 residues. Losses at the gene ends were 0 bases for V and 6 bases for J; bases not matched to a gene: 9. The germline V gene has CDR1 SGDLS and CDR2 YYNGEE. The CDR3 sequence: CASSVGDRAHLSEAFF. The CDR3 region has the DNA TGTGCCAGCAGCGTAGGGGACAGGGCCCACTTATCTGAAGCTTTCTTT.

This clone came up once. The DNA of the CDR3 is TGTGCCAGCAGTGATCTAGCGGTGAGCTCCTACGAGCAGTACTTC. This gives the protein CASSDLAVSSYEQYF. This chain uses TRBV2 with TRBJ2-7, with 7 bases lining up with TRBD2. V lost 3 bases and J lost 0; bases outside the gene matches: 5. In germline, CDR1 is SNHLY, CDR2 FYNNEI. The CDR3 loop spans 15 amino acids. The full variable domain, with the rest looked up from reference TRBV2 and TRBJ2-7, is EPEVTQTPSHQVTQMGQEVILRCVPISNHLYFYWYRQILGQKVEFLVSFYNNEISEKSEIFDDQFSVERPDGSNFTLKIRSTKLEDSAMYFCASSDLAVSSYEQYFGPGTRLTVT.

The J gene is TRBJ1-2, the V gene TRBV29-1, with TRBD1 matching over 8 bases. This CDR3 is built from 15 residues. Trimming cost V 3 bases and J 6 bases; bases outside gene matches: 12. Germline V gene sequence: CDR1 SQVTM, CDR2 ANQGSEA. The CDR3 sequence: CSVEGPDRGWDGYTF. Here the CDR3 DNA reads TGCAGCGTTGAGGGACCCGACAGGGGATGGGATGGCTACACCTTC.